A single sample is the source of the 5 T cell receptor beta chains below, sequenced in a study of CD8 T cells in Susac syndrome. An input of about 0.45 to 1 ug of RNA was subjected to reverse transcription using random hexamers. TCRdb called the immunoSEQ multiplex PCR reads again in MiXCR, with one record for every CDR3 protein. The sample yields over 100,000 distinct CDR3 sequences, around 94% seen once. The sample was CD8+ T cells from PBMCs. The receptors stem from a human donor with Susac syndrome.

The genes are TRBV19 and TRBJ2-1; D possibly corresponds to TRBD2 (5 bases). This CDR3 region has 17 residues. CDR1 and CDR2 from the germline V gene are LNHDA and SQIVND (reference sequence). The ends were cut back, 6 bases at V and 3 bases at J, with 21 bases in the middle. The DNA for the CDR3 is TGTGCCAGTAGCATAAGTTCGGGGTCCCGAGTCTACAATGAGCAGTTCTTC. Translated: CASSISSGSRVYNEQFF.

The rearrangement joins TRBV20-1 to TRBJ2-7, with D possibly TRBD2 on 5 matching bases. Looked up from germline, CDR1 is DFQATT and CDR2 is SNEGSKA (reference sequence). V dropped 0 bases and J dropped 5 bases, with 14 bases sitting between them. This CDR3 contains 14 residues. CDR3 coding DNA: TGCAGTGCTAGAGATTGGAGGACTGTAAACGAGCAGTACTTC. Amino acid sequence: CSARDWRTVNEQYF.

J is TRBJ2-5 and V is TRBV14; tentatively, D is TRBD1 (6 bases). The germline gives CDR1 SGHDN, CDR2 FVKESK. V was cut by 0 bases and J by 0 bases, with 23 bases left in between. This CDR3 is built from 20 residues. CDR3 DNA sequence: TGTGCCAGCAGCCAAGATGAATTAGACAGGCCCGGGAAGTACCAAGAGACCCAGTACTTC. Translated: CASSQDELDRPGKYQETQYF.

V gene TRBV6-2 or TRBV6-3 combines with J gene TRBJ2-7; TRBD1 matches at 9 bases. The CDR3 length is 15 residues. Trimming cost V 3 bases and J 3 bases; bases outside gene matches: 6. Per the germline V gene, CDR1 is MNHEY and CDR2 is SVGEGT. The CDR3 nucleotides are TGTGCCAGCAGTTATCCGGGACAGGGCTTCTACGAGCAGTACTTC. Translated: CASSYPGQGFYEQYF.

This chain uses TRBV20-1 with TRBJ1-5; unclear D gene. Trimming took off 0 bases at V and 3 bases at J, with 9 bases between the two ends. CDR1 is DFQATT, CDR2 SNEGSKA, per germline (reference sequence). The CDR3 totals 14 residues. CDR3 protein: CSAREESFNQPQHF. Here the CDR3 DNA reads TGCAGTGCTAGAGAAGAGAGTTTCAATCAGCCCCAGCATTTT.